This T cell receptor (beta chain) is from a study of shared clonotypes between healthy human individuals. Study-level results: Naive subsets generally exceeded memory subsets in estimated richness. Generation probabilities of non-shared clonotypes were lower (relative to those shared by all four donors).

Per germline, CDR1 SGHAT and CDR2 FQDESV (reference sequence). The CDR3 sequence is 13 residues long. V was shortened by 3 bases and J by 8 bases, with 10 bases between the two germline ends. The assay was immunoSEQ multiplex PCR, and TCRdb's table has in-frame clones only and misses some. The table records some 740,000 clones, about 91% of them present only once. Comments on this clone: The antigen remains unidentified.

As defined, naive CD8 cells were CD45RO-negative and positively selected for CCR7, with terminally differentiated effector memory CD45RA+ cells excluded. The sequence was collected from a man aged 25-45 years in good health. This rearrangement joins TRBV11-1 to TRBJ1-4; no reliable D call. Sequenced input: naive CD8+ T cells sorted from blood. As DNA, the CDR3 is TGTGCCAGCAGCTTCAGGTTAGGAGAAAAACTGTTTTTT. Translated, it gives CASSFRLGEKLFF.